This T cell receptor beta chain was retrieved from a study of blood T cells in healthy people across ages. Study as a whole: Template switching recovered approximately one barcoded beta molecule for every two T cells.

CDR1 and CDR2 (germline): SGHTA, FQGNSA. V lost 5 bases to trimming and J lost 6 bases; unmatched junction nucleotides: 5. The CDR3 covers 14 residues. This clonotype has a count of ten or more. Antigen specificity is unknown. The authors ran a second PCR of roughly 6 to 12 cycles using a sample-barcoded 5' primer and a J-beta primer mix. MiXCR was run by TCRdb on the 5' RACE reads, yielding one entry per CDR3 protein. The sample records approximately 810,000 distinct CDR3 sequences, more than 25% being singletons. Whole-study results and caveats: Estimates of diversity drawn from one million T cells were considered underestimates.

The receptor's source is a woman over 75 in good health. The specimen was blood. This sequence joins TRBV7-2 and TRBJ1-5; 9 positions match TRBD1. CDR3 DNA: TGTGCCAGCAGCACCCGACAGGGGGGTCAGCCCCAGCATTTT. It encodes CASSTRQGGQPQHF.